The 18 T cell receptor beta chains in this list originate from one sample, sequenced in a study of blood T cell repertoires in COVID-19. Method: immunoSEQ multiplex PCR; TCRdb's copy keeps in-frame clones and lacks some. The sample shows approximately 120,000 clones, 75% to 90% of them seen only once. Material for sequencing was peripheral blood. These receptors were obtained from a human donor in a cohort sampled during active COVID-19.

The chain uses TRBV29-1 and TRBJ2-2; TRBD2 agrees at 10 bases. The CDR3 consists of 14 residues. V shed 7 bases, J shed 7 bases, and the junction held 9 bases outside the gene matches. CDR1 and CDR2 (germline): SQVTM, ANQGSEA. In DNA, the CDR3 is TGCAGCGGCAAAGCGGGAGGGCCAGGCGGGGAGCTGTTTTTT. As protein: CSGKAGGPGGELFF.

The chain employs TRBV14 and TRBJ1-4; 9 nucleotides line up with TRBD1. The V gene's germline CDR1 is SGHDN and CDR2 FVKESK. Trimming removed 6 bases from V and 3 bases from J; junction bases left unmatched: 5. CDR3 length: 15 amino acids. The CDR3 nucleotides are TGTGCCAGCAGGCGGACAGGGGCCTCTAATGAAAAACTGTTTTTT. Its protein is CASRRTGASNEKLFF.

J is TRBJ2-4 and V is TRBV6-6; no firm D call. CDR1 and CDR2 (germline): MNHNY, SVGAGI (reference sequence). V lost 6 bases to trimming and J lost 8 bases, with 11 bases between them. CDR3 length: 12 amino acids. CDR3 sequence: CASSSSVDIQYF. In DNA form, the CDR3 reads TGTGCCAGCAGCTCTTCAGTGGACATTCAGTACTTC.

V is TRBV14 and J is TRBJ2-7, with TRBD2 as a possible D gene (5 bases). The germline V gene encodes CDR1 SGHDN and CDR2 FVKESK. With 4 bases removed from V and 6 bases from J, the gap between germline ends came to 13 bases. The CDR3 loop spans 13 amino acids. The CDR3, as DNA: TGTGCCAGCAGCCCCCGCCTAGAGGGCGAGCAGTACTTC. This translates into CASSPRLEGEQYF.

V is TRBV25-1 and J is TRBJ1-1, with 7 bases matching TRBD1. V trimming: 4 bases; J trimming: 3 bases; junction bases outside the gene matches: 5. This CDR3 is 14 amino acids long. Germline V gene lookup returns CDR1 MGHDK and CDR2 SYGVNS. CDR3 protein: CASSGQGLHTEAFF. The CDR3 bases are TGTGCCAGCAGTGGACAGGGATTGCACACTGAAGCTTTCTTT.

The chain joins TRBV6-5 to TRBJ2-5; tentatively, D is TRBD1 (5 bases). Germline lookup yields CDR1 MNHEY and CDR2 SVGAGI. The CDR3 runs 16 residues. V was shortened by 2 bases and J by 5 bases, with 18 bases between the two germline ends. The chain's CDR3 is CASSYLHFDSLETQYF. The CDR3 DNA reads as TGTGCCAGCAGTTACCTCCACTTCGACAGTTTGGAGACCCAGTACTTC.

The J gene is TRBJ1-1, the V gene TRBV29-1, with D unresolved. The V end was cut by 4 bases, the J end by 4 bases, with 7 bases between. The CDR3 is 11 amino acids. From germline, CDR1 is SQVTM and CDR2 ANQGSEA. The CDR3 protein is CSVAGATEAFF. The CDR3 DNA reads TGCAGCGTTGCCGGTGCCACTGAAGCTTTCTTT.

This sequence joins TRBV6-2 or TRBV6-3 and TRBJ2-3; the D gene is possibly TRBD2 (6 bases). Trimming removed 6 bases at V and 7 bases at J, with 14 bases between. The CDR3 is 13 residues long. CDR1 is MNHEY, CDR2 SVGEGT, per germline. The CDR3 DNA follows: TGTGCCAGCAGCCCGCCCGGGACTCATACGCAGTATTTT. As protein: CASSPPGTHTQYF.

J is TRBJ1-1 and V is TRBV27, with 8 bases that match TRBD1. V shed 4 bases, J shed 3 bases, and the junction held 7 bases outside the gene matches. Germline assignment: CDR1 MNHEY and CDR2 SMNVEV (reference sequence). The CDR3 extends over 15 amino acids. CDR3 residues: CASSSTGAGYTEAFF. The CDR3 bases are TGTGCCAGCAGTTCGACAGGGGCCGGATACACTGAAGCTTTCTTT.

The gene calls are TRBV30 and TRBJ1-6; TRBD1 agrees at 7 bases. The CDR3 extends over 14 amino acids. CDR1 is GTSNPN, CDR2 SVGIG, per germline (reference sequence). J lost 6 bases, V lost 5 bases, and 7 bases had no gene match. CDR3 bases: TGTGCCTGGTCTCCGGGACAGTCTAATTCACCCCTCCACTTT. It encodes CAWSPGQSNSPLHF. The full variable domain, with the rest looked up from reference TRBV30 and TRBJ1-6, is SQTIHQWPATLVQPVGSPLSLECTVEGTSNPNLYWYRQAAGRGLQLLFYSVGIGQISSEVPQNLSASRPQDRQFILSSKKLLLSDSGFYLCAWSPGQSNSPLHFGNGTRLTVT.

The gene calls are TRBV11-2 and TRBJ1-1, with a tentative D call TRBD1 (5 bases). Trimming left V 3 bases short and J 5 bases short, with 16 bases between. The CDR3 runs to 15 residues. The germline CDR1 and CDR2 sequences are SGHAT and FQNNGV. CDR3 sequence reads: CASSFGGGGQTEAFF. The DNA for the CDR3 is TGTGCCAGCAGCTTTGGCGGCGGGGGTCAGACTGAAGCTTTCTTT.

The chain links TRBV6-5 to TRBJ2-1, with 9 bases lining up with TRBD1. After removal of 8 bases from V and 6 bases from J, the junction contained 11 bases not matched to a gene. CDR1 and CDR2 from the germline V gene are MNHEY and SVGAGI. The length of the CDR3 is 15 residues. CDR3 in amino acids: CASGKGGQGPNEQFF. CDR3 sequence (DNA): TGTGCCAGCGGAAAAGGGGGACAGGGCCCCAATGAGCAGTTCTTC.

The chain employs TRBV9 and TRBJ2-3; the match to TRBD1 covers 8 bases. Germline loops: CDR1 SGDLS, CDR2 YYNGEE. Trimming took 0 bases from V and 5 from J; bases not matched to a gene: 14. There are 18 residues in the CDR3. CDR3 in DNA: TGTGCCAGCAGCGTAGCTTCGGGGATGGACAGGGTGGGAGATACGCAGTATTTT. Translating it yields CASSVASGMDRVGDTQYF.

This chain connects TRBV5-1 to TRBJ2-6, with TRBD2 matching over 7 bases. The CDR3 totals 17 residues. The V segment lost 7 bases and the J segment 2 bases; nucleotides outside the gene matches: 12. Germline-derived CDR1 and CDR2 are SGHRS and YFSETQ. CDR3 nucleotides: TGCGCCAGCTGGTTAGGGGAGGGCGGTACTGGGGCCAACGTCCTGACTTTC. Protein product: CASWLGEGGTGANVLTF.

This chain links TRBV5-1 with TRBJ2-7; 9 bases map to TRBD2. The CDR3 is made up of 16 amino acids. V gave up 3 bases and J gave up 4 bases; unmatched junction bases: 11. The V gene's germline CDR1 is SGHRS and CDR2 YFSETQ. In DNA form, the CDR3 reads TGCGCCAGCAGCTCCCTATCGGGCGGGGGGGTATACGAGCAGTACTTC. Its translation is CASSSLSGGGVYEQYF.

This clone has more than one count but fewer than ten. The rearrangement uses TRBV7-7 and TRBJ2-5; 9 bases map to TRBD1. Germline values: CDR1 SSHAT, CDR2 FNYEAQ (reference sequence). The CDR3 extends over 16 amino acids. Trimming cost V 0 bases and J 1 base; bases outside gene matches: 3. The CDR3 sequence: CASSLALGQGQETQYF. The CDR3 bases are TGTGCCAGCAGCTTAGCATTGGGACAGGGCCAAGAGACCCAGTACTTC.

The chain recombines TRBV5-1 with TRBJ2-5; D may be TRBD2 (5 bases). V lost 4 bases, J lost 2 bases, and 15 bases lay in between. CDR3 length: 15 residues. Germline V gives CDR1 SGHRS, CDR2 YFSETQ. The CDR3 is CASSQNIGEQETQYF. Here the CDR3 DNA reads TGCGCCAGCAGCCAGAACATCGGGGAACAAGAGACCCAGTACTTC.

The V and J genes are TRBV11-3 and TRBJ2-1; perhaps TRBD1 as D (6 bases). CDR3 size: 18 residues. Trimming cost V 5 bases and J 4 bases, with 24 bases left between them. Germline CDR1 is SGHNT and CDR2 is YENEEA. The CDR3: CASSQGGFKGREYNEQFF. Here the CDR3 DNA reads TGTGCCAGCAGCCAAGGGGGTTTTAAGGGGCGAGAATACAATGAGCAGTTCTTC.